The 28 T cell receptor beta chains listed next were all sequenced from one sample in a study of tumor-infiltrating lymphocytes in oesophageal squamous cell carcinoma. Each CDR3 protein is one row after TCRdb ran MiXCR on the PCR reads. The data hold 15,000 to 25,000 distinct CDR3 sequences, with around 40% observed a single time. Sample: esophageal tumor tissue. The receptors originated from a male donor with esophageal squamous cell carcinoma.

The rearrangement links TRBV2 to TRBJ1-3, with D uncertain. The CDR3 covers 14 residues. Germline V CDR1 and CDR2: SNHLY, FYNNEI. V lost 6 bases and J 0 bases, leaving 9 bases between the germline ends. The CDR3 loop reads CASRVLTSGNTIYF. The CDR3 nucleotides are TGTGCCAGCAGGGTTTTAACCTCTGGAAACACCATATATTTT. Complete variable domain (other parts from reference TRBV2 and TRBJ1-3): EPEVTQTPSHQVTQMGQEVILRCVPISNHLYFYWYRQILGQKVEFLVSFYNNEISEKSEIFDDQFSVERPDGSNFTLKIRSTKLEDSAMYFCASRVLTSGNTIYFGEGSWLTVV.

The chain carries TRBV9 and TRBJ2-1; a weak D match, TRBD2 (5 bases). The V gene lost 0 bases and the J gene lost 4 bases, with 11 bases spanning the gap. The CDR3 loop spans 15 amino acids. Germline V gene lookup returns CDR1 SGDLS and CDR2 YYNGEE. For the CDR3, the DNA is TGTGCCAGCAGCGTAGAAGGGAGCGAGTACAATGAGCAGTTCTTC. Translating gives CASSVEGSEYNEQFF. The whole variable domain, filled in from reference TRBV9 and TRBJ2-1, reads DSGVTQTPKHLITATGQRVTLRCSPRSGDLSVYWYQQSLDQGLQFLIQYYNGEERAKGNILERFSAQQFPDLHSELNLSSLELGDSALYFCASSVEGSEYNEQFFGPGTRLTVL.

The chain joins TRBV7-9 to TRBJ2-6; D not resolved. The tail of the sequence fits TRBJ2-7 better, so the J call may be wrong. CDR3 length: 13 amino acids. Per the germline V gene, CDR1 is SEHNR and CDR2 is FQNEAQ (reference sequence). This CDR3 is CASSLGRNNEQYF. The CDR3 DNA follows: TGTGCCAGCAGCTTAGGTCGAAACAATGAGCAGTACTTC.

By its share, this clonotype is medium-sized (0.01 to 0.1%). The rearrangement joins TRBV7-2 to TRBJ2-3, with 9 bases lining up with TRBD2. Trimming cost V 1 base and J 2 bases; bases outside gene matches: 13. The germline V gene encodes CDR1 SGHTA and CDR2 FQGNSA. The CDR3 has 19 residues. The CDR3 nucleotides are TGTGCCAGCAGCTTAGTTCCCCAACCCCTAGCGGGGACCACAGATACGCAGTATTTT. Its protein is CASSLVPQPLAGTTDTQYF.

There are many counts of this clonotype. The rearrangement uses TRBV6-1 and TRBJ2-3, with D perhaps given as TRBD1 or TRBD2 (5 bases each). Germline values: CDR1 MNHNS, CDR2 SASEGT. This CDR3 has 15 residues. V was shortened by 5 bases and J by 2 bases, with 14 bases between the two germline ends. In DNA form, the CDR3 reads TGTGCCAGCAGTAAGGTCAGGGAGAACACAGATACGCAGTATTTT. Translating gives CASSKVRENTDTQYF.

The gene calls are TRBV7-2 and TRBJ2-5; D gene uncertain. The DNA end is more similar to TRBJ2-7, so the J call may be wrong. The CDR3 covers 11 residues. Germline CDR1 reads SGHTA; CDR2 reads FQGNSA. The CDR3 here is CASSPGNEQYF. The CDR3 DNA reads TGTGCCAGCAGCCCCGGCAACGAGCAGTACTTC.

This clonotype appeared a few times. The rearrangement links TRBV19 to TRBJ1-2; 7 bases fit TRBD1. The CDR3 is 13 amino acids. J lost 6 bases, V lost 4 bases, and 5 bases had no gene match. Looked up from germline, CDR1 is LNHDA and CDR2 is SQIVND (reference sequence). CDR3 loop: CASSTQTGNGYTF. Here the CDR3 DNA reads TGTGCCAGTAGTACCCAGACAGGGAATGGCTACACCTTC.

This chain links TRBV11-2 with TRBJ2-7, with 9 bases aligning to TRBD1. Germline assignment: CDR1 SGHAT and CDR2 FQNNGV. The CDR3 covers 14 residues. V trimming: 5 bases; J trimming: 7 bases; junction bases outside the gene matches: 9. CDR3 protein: CASSQGTGSWEQYF. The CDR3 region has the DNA TGTGCCAGCAGCCAAGGGACAGGGTCATGGGAGCAGTACTTC.

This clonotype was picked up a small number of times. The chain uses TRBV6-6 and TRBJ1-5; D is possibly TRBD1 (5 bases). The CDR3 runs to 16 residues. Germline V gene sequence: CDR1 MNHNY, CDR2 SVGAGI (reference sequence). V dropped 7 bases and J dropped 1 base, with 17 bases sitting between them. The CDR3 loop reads CASTLDGGISNQPQHF. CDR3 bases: TGTGCCAGCACCCTCGACGGGGGTATCAGCAATCAGCCCCAGCATTTT.

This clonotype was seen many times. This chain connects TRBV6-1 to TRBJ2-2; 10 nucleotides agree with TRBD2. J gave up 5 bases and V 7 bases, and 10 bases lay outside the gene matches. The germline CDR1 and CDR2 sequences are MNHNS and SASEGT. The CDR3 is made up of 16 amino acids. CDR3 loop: CASTRSGGAGTGELFF. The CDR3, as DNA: TGTGCCAGCACCAGAAGCGGGGGGGCCGGGACCGGGGAGCTGTTTTTT.

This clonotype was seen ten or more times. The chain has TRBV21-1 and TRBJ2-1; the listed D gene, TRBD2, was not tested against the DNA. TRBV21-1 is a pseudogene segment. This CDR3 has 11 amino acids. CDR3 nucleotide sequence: TGTGCCAGAACGGGAGGTGGTGAGCAGTTCTTC. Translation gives CARTGGGEQFF.

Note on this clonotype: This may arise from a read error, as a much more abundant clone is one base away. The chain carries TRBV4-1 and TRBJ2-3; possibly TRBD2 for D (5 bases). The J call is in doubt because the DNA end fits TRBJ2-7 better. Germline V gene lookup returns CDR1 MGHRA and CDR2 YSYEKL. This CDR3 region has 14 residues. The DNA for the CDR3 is TGCGCCAGCAGCCGAGGAGGTTCCTACAATGAGCAGTACTTC. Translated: CASSRGGSYNEQYF.

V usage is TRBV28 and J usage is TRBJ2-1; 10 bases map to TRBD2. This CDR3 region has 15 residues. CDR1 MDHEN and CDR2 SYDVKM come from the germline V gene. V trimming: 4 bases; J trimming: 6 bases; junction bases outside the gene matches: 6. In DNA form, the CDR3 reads TGTGCCAGCAGTTCGAGACTAGCGGGTAGCAATGAGCAGTTCTTC. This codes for CASSSRLAGSNEQFF.

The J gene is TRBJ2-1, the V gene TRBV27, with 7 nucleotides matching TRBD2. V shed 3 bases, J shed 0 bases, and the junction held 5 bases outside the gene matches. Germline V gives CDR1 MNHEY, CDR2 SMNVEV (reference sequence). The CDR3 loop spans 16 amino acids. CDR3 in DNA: TGTGCCAGCAGTTTGTACGCGGGAGACTCCTACAATGAGCAGTTCTTC. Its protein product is CASSLYAGDSYNEQFF.

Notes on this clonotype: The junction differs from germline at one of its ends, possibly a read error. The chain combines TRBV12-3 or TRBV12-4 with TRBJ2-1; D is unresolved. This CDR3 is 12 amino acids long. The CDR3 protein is CASSLPNSPLHF. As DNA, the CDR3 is TGTGCCAGCAGCCTCCCGAATTCACCCCTCCACTTC.

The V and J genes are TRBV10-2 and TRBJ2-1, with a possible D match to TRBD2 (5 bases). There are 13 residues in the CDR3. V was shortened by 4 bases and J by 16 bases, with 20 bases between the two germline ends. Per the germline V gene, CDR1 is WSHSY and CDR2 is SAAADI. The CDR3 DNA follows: TGCGCCAGCAGTGGGTTAGCGAACACTGAAGCTTTCTTC. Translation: CASSGLANTEAFF.

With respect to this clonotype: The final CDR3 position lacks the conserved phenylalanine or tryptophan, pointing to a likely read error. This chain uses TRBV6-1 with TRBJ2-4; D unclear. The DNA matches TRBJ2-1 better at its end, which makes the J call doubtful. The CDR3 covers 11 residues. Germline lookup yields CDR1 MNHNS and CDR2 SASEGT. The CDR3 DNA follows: TGTGCCAGCAGTGAATACTACGAGCAGTTCTCC. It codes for CASSEYYEQFS.

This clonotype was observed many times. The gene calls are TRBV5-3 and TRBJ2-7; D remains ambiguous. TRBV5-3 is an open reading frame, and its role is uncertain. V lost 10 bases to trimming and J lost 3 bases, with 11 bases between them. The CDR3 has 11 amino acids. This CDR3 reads CAPEVVYEQYF. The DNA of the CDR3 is TGTGCCCCTGAAGTGGTCTACGAGCAGTACTTC.

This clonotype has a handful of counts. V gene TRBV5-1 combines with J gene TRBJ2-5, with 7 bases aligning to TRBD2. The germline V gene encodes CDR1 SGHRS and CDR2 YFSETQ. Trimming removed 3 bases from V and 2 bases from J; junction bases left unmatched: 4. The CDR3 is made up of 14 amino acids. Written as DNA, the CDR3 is TGCGCCAGCAGCTGGGGGGGTGAGCAAGAGACCCAGTACTTC. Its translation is CASSWGGEQETQYF.

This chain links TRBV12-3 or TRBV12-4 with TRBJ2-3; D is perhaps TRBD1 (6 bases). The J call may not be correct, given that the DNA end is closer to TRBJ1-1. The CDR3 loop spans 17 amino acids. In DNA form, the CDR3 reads TGTGCCAGCAGCCAGATCCCCCCAGGGGCGGGGAACACTGAAGCTTTCTTT. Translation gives CASSQIPPGAGNTEAFF.

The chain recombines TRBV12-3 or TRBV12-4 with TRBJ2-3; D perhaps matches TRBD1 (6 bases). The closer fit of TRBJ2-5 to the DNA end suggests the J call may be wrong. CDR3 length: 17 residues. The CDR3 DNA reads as TGTGCCAGCAGTTTAGAGGTCGGGTTAGGGGGACAAGAGACCCAGTACTTC. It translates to CASSLEVGLGGQETQYF.

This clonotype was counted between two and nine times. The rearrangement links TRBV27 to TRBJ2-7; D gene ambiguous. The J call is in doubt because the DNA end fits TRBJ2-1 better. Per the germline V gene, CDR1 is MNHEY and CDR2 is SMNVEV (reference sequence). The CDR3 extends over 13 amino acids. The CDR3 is CASSFSPINEQFF. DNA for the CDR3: TGTGCCAGCAGTTTCTCTCCTATAAATGAGCAGTTCTTC.

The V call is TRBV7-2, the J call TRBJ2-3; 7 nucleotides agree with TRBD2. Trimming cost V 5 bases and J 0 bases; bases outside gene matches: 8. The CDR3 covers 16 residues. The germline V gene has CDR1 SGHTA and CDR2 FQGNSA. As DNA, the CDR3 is TGTGCCAGCAGCAGGACGGGAGGCGGAAGCACAGATACGCAGTATTTT. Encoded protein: CASSRTGGGSTDTQYF. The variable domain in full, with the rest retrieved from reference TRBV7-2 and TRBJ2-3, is GAGVSQSPSNKVTEKGKDVELRCDPISGHTALYWYRQSLGQGLEFLIYFQGNSAPDKSGLPSDRFSAERTGGSVSTLTIQRTQQEDSAVYLCASSRTGGGSTDTQYFGPGTRLTVL.

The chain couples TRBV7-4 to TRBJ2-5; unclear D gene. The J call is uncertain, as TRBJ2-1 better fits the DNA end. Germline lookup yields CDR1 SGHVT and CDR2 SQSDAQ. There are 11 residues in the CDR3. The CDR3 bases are TGTGCCAGCACCATTGCCGATGAGCAGTTCTTC. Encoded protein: CASTIADEQFF.

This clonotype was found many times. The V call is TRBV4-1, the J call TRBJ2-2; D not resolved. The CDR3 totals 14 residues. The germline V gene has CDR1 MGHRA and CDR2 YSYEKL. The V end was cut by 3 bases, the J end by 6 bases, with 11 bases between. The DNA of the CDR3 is TGCGCCAGCAGCCACTCTGGCGTAGCCGGGGAGCTGTTTTTT. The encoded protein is CASSHSGVAGELFF.

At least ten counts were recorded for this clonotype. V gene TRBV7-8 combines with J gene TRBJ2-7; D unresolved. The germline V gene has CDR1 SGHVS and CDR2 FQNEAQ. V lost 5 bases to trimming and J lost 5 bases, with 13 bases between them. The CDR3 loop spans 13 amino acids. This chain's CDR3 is CASSPPARHEQYF. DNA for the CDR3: TGTGCCAGCAGCCCTCCGGCGCGGCACGAGCAGTACTTC.

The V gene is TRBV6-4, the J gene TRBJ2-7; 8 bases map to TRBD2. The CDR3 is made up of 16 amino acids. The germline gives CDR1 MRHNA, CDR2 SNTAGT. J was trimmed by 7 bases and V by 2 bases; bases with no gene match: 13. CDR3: CASSDTSGSSYNEQYF. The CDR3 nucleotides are TGTGCCAGCAGTGACACTAGCGGATCCTCCTACAATGAGCAGTACTTC.

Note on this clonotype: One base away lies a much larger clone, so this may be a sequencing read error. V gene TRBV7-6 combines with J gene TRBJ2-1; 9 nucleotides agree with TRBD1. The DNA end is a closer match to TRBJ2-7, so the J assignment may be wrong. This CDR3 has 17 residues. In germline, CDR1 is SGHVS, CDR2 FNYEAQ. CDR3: CASSLVSGQGPYNEQYF. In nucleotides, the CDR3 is TGTGCCAGCAGCTTAGTTTCGGGACAGGGACCCTACAATGAGCAGTACTTC.